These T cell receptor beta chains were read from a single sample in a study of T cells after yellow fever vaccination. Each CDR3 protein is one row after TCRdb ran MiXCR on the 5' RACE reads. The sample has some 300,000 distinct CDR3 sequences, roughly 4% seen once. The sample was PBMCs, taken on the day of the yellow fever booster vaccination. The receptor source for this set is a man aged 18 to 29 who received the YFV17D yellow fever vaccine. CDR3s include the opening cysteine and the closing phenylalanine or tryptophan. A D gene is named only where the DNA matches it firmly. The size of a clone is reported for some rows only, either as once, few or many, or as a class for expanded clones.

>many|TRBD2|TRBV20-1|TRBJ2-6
TGCAGTGCCTTAGGCGGGGGAATCCCCTCTGGGGCCAACGTCCTGACTTTC
CSALGGGIPSGANVLTF
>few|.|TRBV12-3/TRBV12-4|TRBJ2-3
TGTGCCAGCATTTCGGGTCCTGTCAAGCTCACAGATACGCAGTATTTT
CASISGPVKLTDTQYF
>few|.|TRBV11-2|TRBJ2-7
TGTGCCAGCAGCTATAGAAGCGCTCCCCCAACCTACGAGCAGTACTTC
CASSYRSAPPTYEQYF
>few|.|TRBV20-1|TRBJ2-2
TGCAGTGCTAGAGGACAGGTAGACACCGGGGAGCTGTTTTTT
CSARGQVDTGELFF
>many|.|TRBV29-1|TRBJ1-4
TGCAGCGCAGGGACCGGAACGGTGTTCAATGAAAAACTGTTTTTT
CSAGTGTVFNEKLFF
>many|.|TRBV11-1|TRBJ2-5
TGTGCCAGCAGCCTAGGAGTTGGTGATGAGACCCAGTACTTC
CASSLGVGDETQYF
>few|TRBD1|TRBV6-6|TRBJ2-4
TGTGCCAGCAGTCCGAACGACAGGGTGGGAAACATTCAGTACTTC
CASSPNDRVGNIQYF
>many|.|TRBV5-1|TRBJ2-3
TGCGCCAGCAGCTTGGTTGCCGGGGGACGACTCACTAGCACAGATACGCAGTATTTT
CASSLVAGGRLTSTDTQYF
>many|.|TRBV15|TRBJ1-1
TGTGCCACCACCGAGGGGCTGAACACTGAAGCTTTCTTT
CATTEGLNTEAFF
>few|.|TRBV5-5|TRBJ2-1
TGTGCCAGCAGCTTCTACGATCACAATGAGCAGTTCTTC
CASSFYDHNEQFF
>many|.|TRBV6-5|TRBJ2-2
TGTGCCAGCAGTTATATTCCTCCCGCCGGGGAGCTGTTTTTT
CASSYIPPAGELFF
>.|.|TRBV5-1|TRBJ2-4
TGCGCCAGCAGCGAGGGGGGGGGCCTGATAAACATTCAGTACTTC
CASSEGGGLINIQYF
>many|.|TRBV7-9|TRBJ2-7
TGTGCCAGCAGCTTGCAGGGTTTCCCCTACGAGCAGTACTTC
CASSLQGFPYEQYF
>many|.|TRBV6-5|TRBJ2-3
TGTGCCAGCAAACCACAAGGGGGGACAAGTGCGCATTTT
CASKPQGGTSAHF
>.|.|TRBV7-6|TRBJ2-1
TGTGCCAGCAGCTTAGGGGTGGGCTTCGATGAGCAGTTCTTC
CASSLGVGFDEQFF
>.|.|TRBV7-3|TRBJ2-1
TGTGCCAGCAGCTTAGGTGGGGGGGCCTTTTACAATGAGCAGTTCTTC
CASSLGGGAFYNEQFF
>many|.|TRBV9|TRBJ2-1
TGTGCCAGCAGCTCCAGTAGCGGTTCCTACAATGAGCAGTTCTTC
CASSSSSGSYNEQFF
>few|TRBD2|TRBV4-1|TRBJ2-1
TGCGCCAGCAGCCAAGAGGCGGGGGACTCCTACAATGAGCAGTTCTTC
CASSQEAGDSYNEQFF
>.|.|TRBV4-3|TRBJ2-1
TGCGCCAGCAGCCAACGGGACTCCACGGGGAATGAGCAGTTCTTC
CASSQRDSTGNEQFF
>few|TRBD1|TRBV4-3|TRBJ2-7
TGCGCCAGCAGCCAGGGCCGGGACAGCACCTACGAGCAGTACTTC
CASSQGRDSTYEQYF
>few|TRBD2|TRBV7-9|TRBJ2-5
TGTGCCAGCAGCTTTTCGAGGCTAGCGGCTCAAGAGACCCAGTACTTC
CASSFSRLAAQETQYF
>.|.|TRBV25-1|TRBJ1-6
TGTGCCAGCAGTGAATATGATGCAGGCCCAGGACCCCTCCACTTT
CASSEYDAGPGPLHF
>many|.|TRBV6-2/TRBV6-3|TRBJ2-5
TGTGCCAGCAGTTACCGTCGGGAAACCCAGTACTTC
CASSYRRETQYF
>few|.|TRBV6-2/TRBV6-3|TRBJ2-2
TGTGCCAGCACTAACCGGGGGAACACCGGGGAGCTGTTTTTT
CASTNRGNTGELFF
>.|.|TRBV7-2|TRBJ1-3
TGTGCCAGCAGCTCAGACAGGCCCCGCTCTGGAAACACCATATATTTT
CASSSDRPRSGNTIYF
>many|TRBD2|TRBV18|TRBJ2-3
TGTGCCAGCTCACCACTCCTAGCGGGGGGGCCGGGCACAGATACGCAGTATTTT
CASSPLLAGGPGTDTQYF
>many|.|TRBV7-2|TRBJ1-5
TGTGCCAGCAGCTTATTTGGGGGCGGCAATCAGCCCCAGCATTTT
CASSLFGGGNQPQHF
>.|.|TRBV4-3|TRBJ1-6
TGCGCCAGCAGCCAAGATCCCGGACGGAGCTCCTATAATTCACCCCTCCACTTT
CASSQDPGRSSYNSPLHF
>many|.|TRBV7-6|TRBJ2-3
TGTGCCAGCAGCTTAGACGCGACGGCAGATACGCAGTATTTT
CASSLDATADTQYF
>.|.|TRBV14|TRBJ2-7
TGTGCCAGCACCCCGGGCCGAAACTACGAGCAGTACTTC
CASTPGRNYEQYF
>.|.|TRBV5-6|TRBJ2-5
TGTGCCAGCAGCTTATCGAGCCTGGGGACCCAGTACTTC
CASSLSSLGTQYF
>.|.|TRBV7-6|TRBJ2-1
TGTGCCAGCAGCTTAGGGGAAGGAGGGGGGGACAATGAGCAGTTCTTC
CASSLGEGGGDNEQFF
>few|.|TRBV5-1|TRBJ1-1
TGCGCCAGCAGTTCTCTTGGTAGGGATCAAGGGACTGAAGCTTTCTTT
CASSSLGRDQGTEAFF
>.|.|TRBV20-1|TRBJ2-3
TGCAGTGCTAATTCTGGGGGGGGCAGAACAGATACGCAGTATTTT
CSANSGGGRTDTQYF
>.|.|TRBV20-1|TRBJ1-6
TGCAGTGCTAGCCTTGGGTCCGACAGTAGCTATAATTCACCCCTCCACTTT
CSASLGSDSSYNSPLHF
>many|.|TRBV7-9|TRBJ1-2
TGTGCCAGCAGCTTGGACGGGGGTCCTGGCTACACCTTC
CASSLDGGPGYTF
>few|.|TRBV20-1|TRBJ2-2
TGCAGTGCTGTAAGGGGTGCCGGGGAGCTGTTTTTT
CSAVRGAGELFF
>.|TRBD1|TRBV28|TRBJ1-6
TGTGCCAGCAGGACAGGGGAACGGACTAATTCACCCCTCCACTTT
CASRTGERTNSPLHF
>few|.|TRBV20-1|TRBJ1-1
TGCAGTGCCCAACCAAGGGGGAACACTGAAGCTTTCTTT
CSAQPRGNTEAFF
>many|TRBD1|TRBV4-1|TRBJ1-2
TGCGCCAGCAGCCAAGTTCCTGGACAGGGAACTAACTATGGCTACACCTTC
CASSQVPGQGTNYGYTF
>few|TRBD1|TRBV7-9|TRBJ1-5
TGTGCCAGCAGCTCCACAGGGGGCGGCCCGGAGCCCCAGCATTTT
CASSSTGGGPEPQHF
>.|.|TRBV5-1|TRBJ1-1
TGCGCCAGCTTAGGGCAGGGCGCGGGTACTGAAGCTTTCTTT
CASLGQGAGTEAFF
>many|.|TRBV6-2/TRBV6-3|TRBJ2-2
TGTGCCAGCAGTTACTCTGGGGGAGCGAACACCGGGGAGCTGTTTTTT
CASSYSGGANTGELFF
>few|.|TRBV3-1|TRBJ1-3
TGTGCCAGCAGCCAGGACGCAAACACCATATATTTT
CASSQDANTIYF
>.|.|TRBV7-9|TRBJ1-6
TGTGCCAGCAGCTCCGATGGGAGGGGAACCCAGTGGGAATCACCCCTCCACTTT
CASSSDGRGTQWESPLHF
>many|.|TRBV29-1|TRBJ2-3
TGCAGCGTCCGTCACCTGCCGGATACGCAGTATTTT
CSVRHLPDTQYF
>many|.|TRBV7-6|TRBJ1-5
TGTGCCAGCAGCTTAGCCGAGGGGAGCAATCAGCCCCAGCATTTT
CASSLAEGSNQPQHF
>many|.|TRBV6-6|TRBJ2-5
TGTGCCAGCAGTTACTTCCTAGACAGAGAGACCCAGTACTTC
CASSYFLDRETQYF
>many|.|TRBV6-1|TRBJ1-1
TGTGCCAGCAGTGATAGGGCTCTGACTGAAGCTTTCTTT
CASSDRALTEAFF
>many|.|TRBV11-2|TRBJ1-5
TGTGCCAGCAGCTTAGATGGCGGGAATCAGCCCCAGCATTTT
CASSLDGGNQPQHF
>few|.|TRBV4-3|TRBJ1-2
TGCGCCAGCAGCCCCACGTCCTGGGCAGATTCCGGCTACACCTTC
CASSPTSWADSGYTF
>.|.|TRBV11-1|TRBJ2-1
TGTGCCAGCAGCGTGCCGGACGTAAGAGGGAATGAGCAGTTCTTC
CASSVPDVRGNEQFF
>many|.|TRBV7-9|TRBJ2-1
TGTGCCAGCAGCTTAGCGCTAGGCCACTCCTACAATGAGCAGTTCTTC
CASSLALGHSYNEQFF
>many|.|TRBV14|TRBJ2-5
TGTGCCAGCAGCCAAGATCATTCAGGGGCCCAGTACTTC
CASSQDHSGAQYF
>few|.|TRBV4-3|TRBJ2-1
TGCGCCAGCAGCCCACCGGGGGGCGGATCCTACAATGAGCAGTTCTTC
CASSPPGGGSYNEQFF
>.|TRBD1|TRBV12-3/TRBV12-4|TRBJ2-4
TGTGCCAGCAGTTTTGACAGGGACGCCATTCAGTACTTC
CASSFDRDAIQYF
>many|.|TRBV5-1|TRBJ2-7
TGCGCCAGCAGCTTGGAAGGCTACGAGCAGTACTTC
CASSLEGYEQYF
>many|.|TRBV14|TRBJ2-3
TGTGCCAGCAGCCAGGCAGATACGCAGTATTTT
CASSQADTQYF
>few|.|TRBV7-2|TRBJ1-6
TGTGCCAGCAGCTTACAGGGTATCAATAATTCACCCCTCCACTTT
CASSLQGINNSPLHF
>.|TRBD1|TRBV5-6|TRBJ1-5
TGTGCCAGCAGCTTTCGGACAGGTGCCCTCAATCAGCCCCAGCATTTT
CASSFRTGALNQPQHF